The 30 T cell receptor beta chains in this list originate from one sample, sequenced in a study of shared clonotypes between healthy human individuals. Sequenced by immunoSEQ multiplex PCR; TCRdb stores in-frame clones only, minus some. The sample holds about 2.4 million clones, approximately 93% seen once. Specimen: naive CD4+ T cells from PBMCs. Subset defined: CD45RA+ positively selected. These receptors were collected from a man aged 18 to 29 in good health. Some clones in this sample may be carry-over from other donors' samples.

V and J are TRBV28 and TRBJ1-2; possible D gene TRBD1, 6 bases. The CDR3 runs to 15 residues. CDR1 MDHEN and CDR2 SYDVKM come from the germline V gene. The V and J ends lost 6 bases and 3 bases respectively, with 17 bases between them. CDR3 sequence: CASSPMRAGDYGYTF. The CDR3 nucleotides are TGTGCCAGCAGCCCAATGCGGGCAGGGGACTATGGCTACACCTTC.

This chain connects TRBV5-4 to TRBJ2-5, with unresolved D. The CDR3 is 14 amino acids. Deletions cut 4 bases from V and 3 bases from J, with 13 bases between. Per germline, CDR1 SGHNT and CDR2 YYREEE (reference sequence). CDR3 protein: CASSPTDSKETQYF. Written as DNA, the CDR3 is TGTGCCAGCAGCCCGACGGATAGTAAAGAGACCCAGTACTTC.

The chain joins TRBV4-3 to TRBJ2-2, with 11 nucleotides matching TRBD2. The V segment lost 4 bases and the J segment 2 bases; nucleotides outside the gene matches: 3. Germline V gene data show CDR1 as LGHNA and CDR2 as YSLEER. The CDR3 runs to 16 residues. CDR3 coding DNA: TGCGCCAGCAGCCCCGGGACTAGCGGAAACACCGGGGAGCTGTTTTTT. Translated, it gives CASSPGTSGNTGELFF.

The J gene is TRBJ2-3, the V gene TRBV7-3, with 12 bases lining up with TRBD2. The V gene's germline CDR1 is SGHTA and CDR2 FQGTGA. The CDR3 is 17 amino acids. J lost 4 bases, V lost 4 bases, and 9 bases had no gene match. The CDR3 sequence is CASSSTQLAGGSDTQYF. The CDR3 nucleotides read TGTGCCAGCAGCTCAACCCAACTAGCGGGAGGATCAGATACGCAGTATTTT. The whole variable domain, filled in from reference TRBV7-3 and TRBJ2-3, reads GAGVSQTPSNKVTEKGKYVELRCDPISGHTALYWYRQSLGQGPEFLIYFQGTGAADDSGLPNDRFFAVRPEGSVSTLKIQRTERGDSAVYLCASSSTQLAGGSDTQYFGPGTRLTVL.

This clone came up a few times. V usage is TRBV7-2 and J usage is TRBJ1-1, with D unclear. Trimming shortened V by 8 bases and J by 3 bases, and 13 bases separated the two germline ends. The CDR3 extends over 13 amino acids. Germline-derived CDR1 and CDR2 are SGHTA and FQGNSA. The DNA of the CDR3 is TGTGCCAGCTGTCTTTCGTTGGACACTGAAGCTTTCTTT. This encodes CASCLSLDTEAFF. Variable domain in full (rest from reference TRBV7-2 and TRBJ1-1): GAGVSQSPSNKVTEKGKDVELRCDPISGHTALYWYRQSLGQGLEFLIYFQGNSAPDKSGLPSDRFSAERTGGSVSTLTIQRTQQEDSAVYLCASCLSLDTEAFFGQGTRLTVV.

In its sample, this clone was seen once. This chain links TRBV7-3 with TRBJ2-1; perhaps TRBD1 as D (6 bases). The V end lost 2 bases, the J end lost 7 bases, and 18 bases lay between the germline ends. CDR1 SGHTA and CDR2 FQGTGA come from the germline V gene. This CDR3 spans 16 amino acids. In nucleotides, the CDR3 is TGTGCCAGCAGCTTAGCGCAGGGGCCCATTACGAATGAGCAGTTCTTC. This sequence encodes CASSLAQGPITNEQFF.

In this sample, this clone turned up a few times. The J gene is TRBJ1-1, the V gene TRBV10-3; D ambiguous. The length of the CDR3 is 13 residues. Trimming took off 5 bases at V and 1 base at J, with 8 bases between the two ends. CDR1 and CDR2 (germline): ENHRY, SYGVKD. The CDR3 region has the DNA TGTGCCATCAGTTTAGAGGGGAACACTGAAGCTTTCTTT. The encoded protein is CAISLEGNTEAFF.

This chain uses TRBV6-6 with TRBJ1-3; D unclear. Trimming took 6 bases from V and 7 from J, leaving 16 bases between them. The CDR3 has 14 residues. The V gene's germline CDR1 is MNHNY and CDR2 SVGAGI (reference sequence). In nucleotides, the CDR3 is TGTGCCAGCAGCCAAAGGGCTCCCCTTAACACCATATATTTT. This encodes CASSQRAPLNTIYF.

The chain joins TRBV5-5 to TRBJ2-4, with D hard to call. This CDR3 spans 16 amino acids. With 3 bases removed from V and 0 bases from J, the gap between germline ends came to 13 bases. Germline CDR1 SGHKS, CDR2 YYEKEE (reference sequence). The CDR3 loop is CASSSQTTLAKNIQYF. CDR3 nucleotide sequence: TGTGCCAGCAGCTCACAGACGACCCTAGCCAAAAACATTCAGTACTTC.

This sequence joins TRBV4-2 and TRBJ2-6, with D unclear. The V end was cut by 0 bases, the J end by 0 bases, with 3 bases between. The CDR3 is made up of 15 amino acids. Per the germline V gene, CDR1 is LGHNA and CDR2 is YNFKEQ. For the CDR3, the DNA is TGTGCCAGCAGCCAAGAGTACTCTGGGGCCAACGTCCTGACTTTC. Its translation is CASSQEYSGANVLTF.

In regard to this clone: The sample holds other DNA sequences that translate to the same CDR3. The chain couples TRBV28 to TRBJ1-2, with D possibly TRBD1 on 5 matching bases. CDR1 MDHEN and CDR2 SYDVKM come from the germline V gene. With 6 bases removed from V and 6 bases from J, the gap between germline ends came to 11 bases. This CDR3 region has 12 residues. As DNA, the CDR3 is TGTGCCAGCAGCCCCTTGGGGGATGGCTACACCTTC. This codes for CASSPLGDGYTF.

This clone was seen only a few times. Within the sample, other DNA sequences also encode this same CDR3. This chain links TRBV20-1 with TRBJ1-1; D ambiguous. The V end lost 1 base, the J end lost 2 bases, and 2 bases lay between the germline ends. Per germline, CDR1 DFQATT and CDR2 SNEGSKA (reference sequence). This CDR3 spans 11 amino acids. This CDR3 reads CSARVNTEAFF. CDR3 sequence (DNA): TGCAGTGCTAGAGTAAACACTGAAGCTTTCTTT.

The table lists this clone with a count of one. The V gene is TRBV2, the J gene TRBJ1-1, with D tentatively TRBD1 (6 bases). Germline CDR1 reads SNHLY; CDR2 reads FYNNEI. The CDR3 has 18 amino acids. Trimming removed 6 bases at V and 4 bases at J, with 27 bases between. CDR3 DNA sequence: TGTGCCAGCAGAGACACCCATCGGACAGCAACTGCTTCCACTGAAGCTTTCTTT. It encodes CASRDTHRTATASTEAFF.

The V gene is TRBV27, the J gene TRBJ2-7; the D gene is possibly TRBD2 (6 bases). Trimming took 0 bases from V and 6 from J, leaving 21 bases between them. Germline CDR1 MNHEY, CDR2 SMNVEV (reference sequence). This CDR3 is built from 17 residues. The DNA of the CDR3 is TGTGCCAGCAGTTTATCGGTGGTACGGTACCTGGGGGGCGAGCAGTACTTC. Its translation is CASSLSVVRYLGGEQYF.

V and J are TRBV7-2 and TRBJ2-5; TRBD2 might be the D (5 bases). The CDR3 runs 14 residues. V was cut by 2 bases and J by 5 bases, with 12 bases left in between. Germline CDR1 reads SGHTA; CDR2 reads FQGNSA. CDR3 protein: CASSLYEGAETQYF. In nucleotides, the CDR3 is TGTGCCAGCAGCTTATACGAGGGTGCGGAGACCCAGTACTTC.

The rearrangement joins TRBV10-3 to TRBJ2-5; 8 bases are shared with TRBD2. Germline V lookup: CDR1 ENHRY, CDR2 SYGVKD. The CDR3 is made up of 14 amino acids. The junction had 4 bases not matched to a gene; V was cut back by 2 bases and J by 5 bases. The CDR3 protein is CAISEGLAWETQYF. CDR3 coding DNA: TGTGCCATCAGTGAGGGACTAGCTTGGGAGACCCAGTACTTC.

The CDR3 DNA sequence: TGTGCCAGCAGTTTCCTCGGGAGTCAATACAATGAGCAGTTCTTC. This sequence encodes CASSFLGSQYNEQFF. The rearrangement links TRBV27 to TRBJ2-1; D possibly corresponds to TRBD2 (6 bases). Trimming left V 3 bases short and J 4 bases short, with 13 bases between. The germline CDR1 and CDR2 sequences are MNHEY and SMNVEV (reference sequence). This CDR3 is 15 amino acids long.

The chain joins TRBV11-2 to TRBJ2-2; D perhaps matches TRBD1 (5 bases). The V and J ends lost 0 bases and 5 bases respectively, with 16 bases between them. The CDR3 is made up of 17 amino acids. CDR1 and CDR2 from the germline V gene are SGHAT and FQNNGV. The DNA of the CDR3 is TGTGCCAGCAGCTTAGATGTAGCAGGGATGGAAACCGGGGAGCTGTTTTTT. Translation: CASSLDVAGMETGELFF.

The chain is built from TRBV29-1 and TRBJ2-2; D is unresolved. Between the trimmed V and J ends, which lost 0 bases and 1 base, there was a span of 12 bases. The germline gives CDR1 SQVTM, CDR2 ANQGSEA. CDR3 length: 16 amino acids. CDR3 sequence (DNA): TGCAGCGTTGAAGATATTCGCCCGAAGAACACCGGGGAGCTGTTTTTT. Protein: CSVEDIRPKNTGELFF.

The gene calls are TRBV14 and TRBJ2-2; D remains unclear. Germline V gene data show CDR1 as SGHDN and CDR2 as FVKESK. V dropped 3 bases and J dropped 7 bases, with 18 bases sitting between them. The CDR3 is 16 residues long. The CDR3 here is CASSHQPHPNYGELFF. As DNA, the CDR3 is TGTGCCAGCAGCCACCAACCCCACCCAAACTACGGGGAGCTGTTTTTT.

Note on this clone: At the DNA level, this CDR3 is encoded by other sequences in the same sample as well. DNA for the CDR3: TGTGCCAGCTCAGGTTCGCACGAGCAGTACTTC. This sequence encodes CASSGSHEQYF. V usage is TRBV2 and J usage is TRBJ2-7; D not certain. V lost 8 bases and J 5 bases, leaving 10 bases between the germline ends. The CDR3 runs 11 residues. Germline CDR1 reads SNHLY; CDR2 reads FYNNEI.

The J gene is TRBJ2-2, the V gene TRBV27; D tentatively reads TRBD1 or TRBD2 (5 bases each). CDR3 length: 18 residues. The germline V gene encodes CDR1 MNHEY and CDR2 SMNVEV (reference sequence). Trimming removed 6 bases at V and 3 bases at J, with 23 bases between. The CDR3 bases are TGTGCCAGCAGACTAGACCTACCAGGGACGGCCGACACCGGGGAGCTGTTTTTT. Its translation: CASRLDLPGTADTGELFF.

This sequence joins TRBV11-1 and TRBJ2-1; D gene unclear. This CDR3 comprises 11 residues. The V gene's germline CDR1 is SGHAT and CDR2 FQDESV (reference sequence). Trimming took off 5 bases at V and 10 bases at J, with 9 bases between the two ends. In DNA form, the CDR3 reads TGTGCCAGCAGCCCCCTCGGGGAGCAGTTCTTC. Its translation is CASSPLGEQFF.

This chain connects TRBV7-2 to TRBJ1-2; a possible D gene is TRBD1 (6 bases). The CDR3 length is 16 residues. The V and J ends lost 4 bases and 4 bases respectively, with 19 bases between them. CDR1 and CDR2 from the germline V gene are SGHTA and FQGNSA. The CDR3 protein is CASSSSDVTGFYGYTF. The CDR3 nucleotides read TGTGCCAGCAGCTCCTCGGACGTTACAGGGTTCTATGGCTACACCTTC. Filled out from reference TRBV7-2 and TRBJ1-2, the complete variable domain reads GAGVSQSPSNKVTEKGKDVELRCDPISGHTALYWYRQSLGQGLEFLIYFQGNSAPDKSGLPSDRFSAERTGGSVSTLTIQRTQQEDSAVYLCASSSSDVTGFYGYTFGSGTRLTVV.

The CDR3 spells CSVEGGALNEKLFF. DNA for the CDR3: TGCAGCGTTGAAGGGGGGGCCTTGAATGAAAAACTGTTTTTT. The chain joins TRBV29-1 to TRBJ1-4, with D maybe TRBD1 (6 bases). Germline V gene lookup returns CDR1 SQVTM and CDR2 ANQGSEA. Deletions cut 1 base from V and 5 bases from J, with 11 bases between. The CDR3 spans 14 residues. Looking up the rest from reference TRBV29-1 and TRBJ1-4 gives the full variable domain: SAVISQKPSRDICQRGTSLTIQCQVDSQVTMMFWYRQQPGQSLTLIATANQGSEATYESGFVIDKFPISRPNLTFSTLTVSNMSPEDSSIYLCSVEGGALNEKLFFGSGTQLSVL.

The chain employs TRBV15 and TRBJ2-1; D is uncertain. This CDR3 is 15 amino acids long. Germline V gene sequence: CDR1 LNHNV, CDR2 YYDKDF (reference sequence). Trimming cost V 0 bases and J 4 bases, with 10 bases left between them. In nucleotides, the CDR3 is TGTGCCACCAGCAGAGATATGGCGGCATACAATGAGCAGTTCTTC. This gives the protein CATSRDMAAYNEQFF.

The chain has TRBV6-6 and TRBJ2-7; a weak D match, TRBD1 (5 bases). From germline, CDR1 is MNHNY and CDR2 SVGAGI (reference sequence). The CDR3 is made up of 14 amino acids. Trimming left V 6 bases short and J 0 bases short, with 12 bases between. This CDR3 is CASSNADSSYEQYF. The CDR3 nucleotides are TGTGCCAGCAGCAACGCCGACAGCTCCTACGAGCAGTACTTC.

A single count supports this clone. The rearrangement joins TRBV2 to TRBJ2-5, with D perhaps TRBD1 or TRBD2 (5 bases each). The CDR3 loop spans 15 amino acids. V dropped 0 bases and J dropped 3 bases, with 11 bases sitting between them. The germline gives CDR1 SNHLY, CDR2 FYNNEI. The CDR3 bases are TGTGCCAGCAGTGAAGCGCTCGGGACGGAAGAGACCCAGTACTTC. Amino acids: CASSEALGTEETQYF. Based on the CDR3 plus reference TRBV2 and TRBJ2-5, the full variable domain is EPEVTQTPSHQVTQMGQEVILRCVPISNHLYFYWYRQILGQKVEFLVSFYNNEISEKSEIFDDQFSVERPDGSNFTLKIRSTKLEDSAMYFCASSEALGTEETQYFGPGTRLLVL.

As regards this clone: Other DNA sequences in this specimen translate into the identical CDR3. This rearrangement joins TRBV5-6 to TRBJ2-5; 8 nucleotides match TRBD1. V was pared by 2 bases and J by 4 bases, with 4 bases of the junction left unmatched. This CDR3 contains 14 residues. Germline-derived CDR1 and CDR2 are SGHDT and YYEEEE. CDR3 protein: CASSLGQGGETQYF. The CDR3 DNA reads as TGTGCCAGCAGCTTAGGACAGGGTGGAGAGACCCAGTACTTC.

The CDR3 coding sequence is TGTGCCAGCACCCGGGGGCGGGACTCTAATGAAAAACTGTTTTTT. It codes for CASTRGRDSNEKLFF. This chain joins TRBV6-8 and TRBJ1-4; D might be TRBD1 (6 bases). This CDR3 region has 15 residues. Germline lookup yields CDR1 MNHGY and CDR2 SAAAGT. V lost 7 bases and J 3 bases, leaving 15 bases between the germline ends.